The 14 T cell receptor beta chains below were found in one sample sequenced in a study of early T cells in non-severe SARS-CoV-2 infection. TCRdb called the 5' RACE reads again in MiXCR, with one record for every CDR3 protein. Of some 85,000 distinct CDR3 sequences in the sample, around 15% were seen once. Material: whole blood. All receptors come from an adult who was a healthcare worker with PCR-confirmed SARS-CoV-2 infection or an uninfected control (not recorded which).

CDR3 in DNA: TGCGCCAGCAGCTTCGGGTCCGAGGAGGAGACCCAGTACTTC. Translating it yields CASSFGSEEETQYF. The V gene is TRBV5-1, the J gene TRBJ2-5; no clear D gene. This CDR3 contains 14 residues. Trimming removed 2 bases from V and 5 bases from J, with 13 bases in between. Germline V CDR1 and CDR2: SGHRS, YFSETQ.

This clonotype was detected only a few times. V usage is TRBV2 and J usage is TRBJ2-7; 11 bases are shared with TRBD1. Germline V gene sequence: CDR1 SNHLY, CDR2 FYNNEI. Unmatched junction bases numbered 7, after V lost 7 bases and J lost 5 bases. The CDR3 consists of 14 residues. The CDR3 coding sequence is TGTGCCAGCAACGCCCGGACAGGGGGCAACGAGCAGTACTTC. Its translation is CASNARTGGNEQYF.

This clonotype showed up just a few times. The chain employs TRBV6-1 and TRBJ2-3, with unresolved D. The CDR3 spans 12 residues. The V and J ends lost 2 bases and 7 bases respectively, with 7 bases between them. The germline CDR1 and CDR2 sequences are MNHNS and SASEGT. Here the CDR3 DNA reads TGTGCCAGCAGTGAACTTTGGAATACGCAGTATTTT. This codes for CASSELWNTQYF.

The V and J genes are TRBV12-3 or TRBV12-4 and TRBJ2-3; a possible D gene is TRBD2 (6 bases). The CDR3 runs to 13 residues. The CDR3 is CASGPSLTDTQYF. As DNA, the CDR3 is TGTGCGAGCGGGCCTTCCTTAACAGATACGCAGTATTTT.

This clonotype was observed many times. The chain couples TRBV29-1 to TRBJ2-7; possible D gene TRBD2, 6 bases. V gave up 7 bases and J gave up 5 bases, with 12 bases separating them. CDR1 is SQVTM and CDR2 is ANQGSEA in the germline V gene. The CDR3 totals 11 residues. The DNA for the CDR3 is TGCAGCGCGCGGAGGGCTAACGAGCAGTACTTC. As protein: CSARRANEQYF.

This clonotype has more than one count but fewer than ten. The gene calls are TRBV11-2 and TRBJ1-1; D is unresolved. The V gene's germline CDR1 is SGHAT and CDR2 FQNNGV. Trimming left V 5 bases short and J 1 base short, with 8 bases between. The CDR3 covers 13 residues. The CDR3 nucleotides are TGTGCCAGCAGCCCTATCCCGAACACTGAAGCTTTCTTT. Its translation is CASSPIPNTEAFF.

This clonotype was seen a few times. The chain combines TRBV19 with TRBJ2-7; D is perhaps TRBD1 or TRBD2 (5 bases each). The CDR3 length is 16 residues. Germline loops: CDR1 LNHDA, CDR2 SQIVND (reference sequence). The germline V and J ends were trimmed by 6 bases and 3 bases, with 21 bases remaining between them. CDR3 loop: CASSLGRDGVFYEQYF. CDR3 nucleotides: TGTGCCAGTAGCCTGGGACGGGACGGTGTTTTCTACGAGCAGTACTTC.

This clonotype appeared a few times. V gene TRBV11-2 combines with J gene TRBJ2-2, with a tentative D call TRBD1 (6 bases). There are 15 residues in the CDR3. Trimming cost V 2 bases and J 4 bases, with 11 bases left between them. The germline gives CDR1 SGHAT, CDR2 FQNNGV. In nucleotides, the CDR3 is TGTGCCAGCAGCTTAAGGGGGTGGACCACCGGGGAGCTGTTTTTT. As protein: CASSLRGWTTGELFF.

At least ten counts were recorded for this clonotype. The chain's CDR3 is CASSLFPSGGIYNEQFF. CDR3 nucleotide sequence: TGTGCCAGCAGCTTATTCCCCAGCGGGGGGATTTACAATGAGCAGTTCTTC. The rearrangement joins TRBV7-6 to TRBJ2-1, with TRBD2 matching over 9 bases. From germline, CDR1 is SGHVS and CDR2 FNYEAQ. This CDR3 contains 17 residues. Unmatched junction bases numbered 9, after V lost 2 bases and J lost 4 bases.

This clonotype was observed a few times. The CDR3 end shows no conserved phenylalanine or tryptophan, and so a read error is likely. V gene TRBV28 combines with J gene TRBJ1-2; 7 nucleotides line up with TRBD1. With 4 bases clipped from V and 6 bases from J, the junction kept 5 bases outside the gene matches. The CDR3 contains 13 residues. CDR1 MDHEN and CDR2 SYDVKM come from the germline V gene. DNA for the CDR3: TGTGCCAGCAGTTGGGGGACAGCCAATGGCTACACCTTA. It codes for CASSWGTANGYTL.

Many counts were recorded for this clonotype. The CDR3 spells CATGQGETQYF. In nucleotides, the CDR3 is TGTGCTACTGGACAGGGTGAGACCCAGTACTTC. This rearrangement joins TRBV19 to TRBJ2-5; TRBD1 matches 8 bases. In germline, CDR1 is LNHDA, CDR2 SQIVND (reference sequence). The CDR3 contains 11 residues.

This clonotype was counted ten times or more. The rearrangement links TRBV6-6 to TRBJ1-3; no firm D call. V was shortened by 4 bases and J by 4 bases, with 11 bases between the two germline ends. Germline V gene data show CDR1 as MNHNY and CDR2 as SVGAGI (reference sequence). CDR3 size: 14 residues. The CDR3 DNA sequence: TGTGCCAGCAGTTCATCCGGATCGGGAAACACCATATATTTT. This encodes CASSSSGSGNTIYF.

This clonotype was observed a handful of times. V gene TRBV5-8 combines with J gene TRBJ1-1, with 7 bases lining up with TRBD1. The CDR3 covers 14 residues. V was pared by 4 bases and J by 3 bases, with 6 bases of the junction left unmatched. Looked up from germline, CDR1 is SGHTS and CDR2 is YDEGEE. The CDR3 DNA sequence: TGTGCCAGCAGCCTACAGGGGATGTACACTGAAGCTTTCTTT. Translated: CASSLQGMYTEAFF.

The V and J genes are TRBV5-1 and TRBJ2-7, with D uncertain. Trimming took 0 bases from V and 2 from J, leaving 6 bases between them. CDR3 length equals 13 residues. Germline CDR1 reads SGHRS; CDR2 reads YFSETQ. The CDR3 is CASSLGVPYEQYF. The CDR3 DNA reads as TGCGCCAGCAGCTTGGGGGTCCCCTACGAGCAGTACTTC.